This TCR beta chain was obtained from a study of blood T cell repertoires in COVID-19. This clone was picked up a small number of times. Germline V gene data show CDR1 as MDHEN and CDR2 as SYDVKM. The CDR3 covers 14 residues. V was cut by 3 bases and J by 2 bases, with 10 bases left in between. Measured with immunoSEQ multiplex PCR; TCRdb has only the in-frame clones, and not every one. Altogether 230,000 or so clones are present, approximately 80% being singletons, with the ten largest covering 20%. This sequence was found in a man aged 30 to 45 with active or convalescent COVID-19. The sequenced sample was peripheral blood. The rearrangement joins TRBV28 to TRBJ1-1; D gene unclear. CDR3 in DNA: TGTGCCAGCAGTTTTGTCAGTACCAACACTGAAGCTTTCTTT. Translation: CASSFVSTNTEAFF.